Each of the 25 T cell receptor beta chains below was sequenced from the same sample in a study of blood T cell repertoires in COVID-19. Assay: immunoSEQ multiplex PCR; the TCRdb copy retains only in-frame clones and omits some. The repertoire includes around 100,000 clones, about 91% of them detected once, and about 4.6% sits in the top ten. The sequencing input was peripheral blood. These receptors all stem from a human donor in a cohort sampled during active COVID-19.

The gene calls are TRBV28 and TRBJ2-3; 8 bases align to TRBD1. The length of the CDR3 is 17 residues. V trimming: 2 bases; J trimming: 2 bases; junction bases outside the gene matches: 9. Germline values: CDR1 MDHEN, CDR2 SYDVKM. The CDR3 sequence is CASSLASGGKATDTQYF. The CDR3 region has the DNA TGTGCCAGCAGTTTAGCCTCAGGGGGCAAGGCCACAGATACGCAGTATTTT.

V usage is TRBV19 and J usage is TRBJ2-1; 11 positions match TRBD2. V dropped 6 bases and J dropped 4; count of bases not matched to a gene: 5. From germline, CDR1 is LNHDA and CDR2 SQIVND (reference sequence). The CDR3 consists of 15 residues. The CDR3 DNA reads as TGTGCCAGTAGCCCGACTAGCGGGATTTACAATGAGCAGTTCTTC. Its translation: CASSPTSGIYNEQFF.

This rearrangement joins TRBV6-5 to TRBJ2-7; D may be TRBD1 (5 bases). Deletions cut 8 bases from V and 4 bases from J, with 18 bases between. Germline loops: CDR1 MNHEY, CDR2 SVGAGI. The CDR3 extends over 14 amino acids. CDR3 nucleotides: TGTGCCAGCGGGCCTTCGGTAGGGGCATACGAGCAGTACTTC. Translated, it gives CASGPSVGAYEQYF.

This chain links TRBV6-5 with TRBJ1-5, with D perhaps TRBD1 (6 bases). Deletions cut 1 base from V and 6 bases from J, with 10 bases between. CDR1 is MNHEY and CDR2 is SVGAGI in the germline V gene. The CDR3 runs 14 residues. CDR3 DNA: TGTGCCAGCAGTTACTTGGGGGCCGGTCAGCCCCAGCATTTT. It is translated as CASSYLGAGQPQHF.

J is TRBJ2-1 and V is TRBV5-5; 9 bases align to TRBD1. The V gene's germline CDR1 is SGHKS and CDR2 YYEKEE (reference sequence). The CDR3 totals 17 residues. Unmatched junction bases numbered 14, after V lost 4 bases and J lost 6 bases. CDR3 amino acids: CASSPGQGREGLNEQFF. In DNA form, the CDR3 reads TGTGCCAGCAGCCCAGGACAGGGGCGAGAGGGACTCAATGAGCAGTTCTTC.

The J gene is TRBJ1-1, the V gene TRBV4-1, with 7 bases identical to TRBD1. Germline V gene lookup returns CDR1 MGHRA and CDR2 YSYEKL. The CDR3 has 16 amino acids. The V segment lost 3 bases and the J segment 1 base; nucleotides outside the gene matches: 8. CDR3 sequence: CASSHPTGVGNTEAFF. The CDR3, as DNA: TGCGCCAGCAGCCACCCAACAGGGGTCGGGAACACTGAAGCTTTCTTT.

The chain carries TRBV2 and TRBJ2-2, with 11 nucleotides matching TRBD1. CDR1 is SNHLY and CDR2 is FYNNEI in the germline V gene. The CDR3 spans 13 residues. The ends lost 6 bases at V and 6 bases at J; junction bases unmatched: 0. As DNA, the CDR3 is TGTGCCAGCAGGGGACAGGGGGCCGGGGAGCTGTTTTTT. Translating gives CASRGQGAGELFF.

This chain connects TRBV24-1 to TRBJ1-5; maybe TRBD1 (5 bases). Trimming cost V 5 bases and J 1 base, with 11 bases left between them. This CDR3 spans 15 amino acids. In germline, CDR1 is KGHDR, CDR2 SFDVKD. In nucleotides, the CDR3 is TGTGCCACCAGTGGCGTGACAGTCAGCAATCAGCCCCAGCATTTT. Translation: CATSGVTVSNQPQHF.

This clone was counted only a few times. The rearrangement uses TRBV7-2 and TRBJ2-1; 10 bases fit TRBD1. V trimming: 1 base; J trimming: 4 bases; junction bases outside the gene matches: 1. Germline-derived CDR1 and CDR2 are SGHTA and FQGNSA. The CDR3 contains 15 residues. The chain's CDR3 is CASSLGGQGYNEQFF. CDR3 DNA: TGTGCCAGCAGCTTAGGGGGACAGGGGTACAATGAGCAGTTCTTC.

The chain carries TRBV6-6 and TRBJ2-1; D remains ambiguous. The germline V gene has CDR1 MNHNY and CDR2 SVGAGI (reference sequence). CDR3 size: 13 residues. V lost 6 bases and J lost 6, with 12 bases in between. The CDR3 DNA is TGTGCCAGCAGAGACCTTCTAGTCAATGAGCAGTTCTTC. This translates into CASRDLLVNEQFF.

This rearrangement joins TRBV14 to TRBJ2-7, with D possibly TRBD1 on 5 matching bases. Trimming stripped 3 bases from V and 5 bases from J, with 20 bases between. Germline CDR1 is SGHDN and CDR2 is FVKESK. The CDR3 covers 16 residues. The CDR3 reads CASSQGFTRVAHEQYF. The CDR3 DNA reads as TGTGCCAGCAGCCAGGGTTTTACCAGGGTAGCCCACGAGCAGTACTTC.

The gene calls are TRBV5-6 and TRBJ2-7; the D is unclear. Germline CDR1 is SGHDT and CDR2 is YYEEEE. With 5 bases removed from V and 3 bases from J, the gap between germline ends came to 6 bases. CDR3 length equals 11 residues. CDR3 in amino acids: CASSSYYEQYF. The CDR3 bases are TGTGCCAGCAGTTCGTACTACGAGCAGTACTTC.

This chain connects TRBV9 to TRBJ2-1, with D possibly being TRBD1 (6 bases). The germline V and J ends were trimmed by 0 bases and 3 bases, with 13 bases remaining between them. The CDR3 covers 16 residues. CDR1 and CDR2 (germline): SGDLS, YYNGEE. The CDR3 spells CASSVGGGFGYNEQFF. CDR3 nucleotides: TGTGCCAGCAGCGTAGGAGGGGGATTCGGCTACAATGAGCAGTTCTTC.

V usage is TRBV6-1 and J usage is TRBJ2-3; 8 bases line up with TRBD2. The CDR3 runs 17 residues. Germline trimming cut 1 base from V and 1 base from J; bases unmatched to any gene: 7. The germline CDR1 and CDR2 sequences are MNHNS and SASEGT. DNA of the CDR3: TGTGCCAGCAGTGAAGGCCTAGCGGGTCCGGGCACAGATACGCAGTATTTT. Translating it yields CASSEGLAGPGTDTQYF.

J is TRBJ2-1 and V is TRBV24-1; weak D call: TRBD2 (6 bases). Trimming left V 3 bases short and J 2 bases short, with 13 bases between. This CDR3 has 16 amino acids. Germline V gives CDR1 KGHDR, CDR2 SFDVKD. The CDR3 reads CATSDPLGGPYNEQFF. The DNA for the CDR3 is TGTGCCACCAGTGATCCGCTGGGGGGTCCCTACAATGAGCAGTTCTTC.

This chain uses TRBV18 with TRBJ2-7; 7 bases align to TRBD2. This CDR3 is 13 amino acids long. Germline CDR1 reads KGHSH; CDR2 reads LQKENI. V lost 3 bases, J lost 6 bases, and 5 bases stayed unmatched. The CDR3 region has the DNA TGTGCCAGCTCACCTGATGGGGGGGGCGAGCAGTACTTC. Its protein is CASSPDGGGEQYF.

This sequence joins TRBV30 and TRBJ2-2, with 8 bases aligning to TRBD2. The CDR3 loop spans 16 amino acids. Germline assignment: CDR1 GTSNPN and CDR2 SVGIG (reference sequence). V lost 3 bases and J lost 0; bases outside the gene matches: 6. CDR3 coding DNA: TGTGCCTGGAGAAAAAGAGCGGGGGCGAACACCGGGGAGCTGTTTTTT. This codes for CAWRKRAGANTGELFF.

V usage is TRBV5-1 and J usage is TRBJ2-4, with 7 nucleotides matching TRBD1. V lost 1 base and J lost 6; bases outside the gene matches: 4. CDR1 is SGHRS, CDR2 YFSETQ, per germline. This CDR3 region has 14 residues. CDR3 sequence reads: CASSLSRTGNIQYF. CDR3 nucleotide sequence: TGCGCCAGCAGCTTGTCGCGGACAGGAAACATTCAGTACTTC. Based on the CDR3 plus reference TRBV5-1 and TRBJ2-4, the full variable domain is KAGVTQTPRYLIKTRGQQVTLSCSPISGHRSVSWYQQTPGQGLQFLFEYFSETQRNKGNFPGRFSGRQFSNSRSEMNVSTLELGDSALYLCASSLSRTGNIQYFGAGTRLSVL.

The chain joins TRBV7-9 to TRBJ2-5, with 9 bases that match TRBD1. With 3 bases clipped from V and 4 bases from J, the junction kept 6 bases outside the gene matches. This CDR3 region has 15 residues. CDR1 and CDR2 from the germline V gene are SEHNR and FQNEAQ (reference sequence). CDR3 sequence: CASSFLQGAVETQYF. In nucleotides, the CDR3 is TGTGCCAGCAGCTTTCTACAGGGGGCCGTAGAGACCCAGTACTTC.

The J gene is TRBJ2-1, the V gene TRBV28, with D unclear. The CDR3 is made up of 15 amino acids. Germline V CDR1 and CDR2: MDHEN, SYDVKM. The V end lost 8 bases, the J end lost 6 bases, and 20 bases lay between the germline ends. CDR3 loop: CASLSDRTRSNEQFF. The CDR3 coding sequence is TGTGCCAGCCTCTCAGACCGCACACGGAGCAATGAGCAGTTCTTC.

The DNA for the CDR3 is TGTGCCAGCGGAATCAAAACCGGGACTAGCGGGAAGAGTGCCGGGGAGCTGTTTTTT. Protein: CASGIKTGTSGKSAGELFF. The rearrangement uses TRBV28 and TRBJ2-2; 13 bases are shared with TRBD2. V was clipped by 8 bases and J by 6 bases; unmatched bases: 18. This CDR3 has 19 residues. The germline V gene encodes CDR1 MDHEN and CDR2 SYDVKM.

The chain combines TRBV7-2 with TRBJ2-5, with 7 nucleotides matching TRBD2. The trim removed 5 bases at V and 4 bases at J, leaving 13 bases unmatched. Germline V gene data show CDR1 as SGHTA and CDR2 as FQGNSA. The CDR3 consists of 16 residues. DNA for the CDR3: TGTGCCAGCAGCCACACTAGCGCAAACCCCCCAGAGACCCAGTACTTC. Its translation is CASSHTSANPPETQYF.

V gene TRBV5-1 combines with J gene TRBJ2-5, with a possible D match to TRBD1 (5 bases). Trimming took 4 bases from V and 0 from J, leaving 7 bases between them. The CDR3 is 13 residues long. The V gene's germline CDR1 is SGHRS and CDR2 YFSETQ. The CDR3 coding sequence is TGCGCCAGCAGCCGACAGAACCAAGAGACCCAGTACTTC. Translated: CASSRQNQETQYF. The whole variable domain, filled in from reference TRBV5-1 and TRBJ2-5, reads KAGVTQTPRYLIKTRGQQVTLSCSPISGHRSVSWYQQTPGQGLQFLFEYFSETQRNKGNFPGRFSGRQFSNSRSEMNVSTLELGDSALYLCASSRQNQETQYFGPGTRLLVL.

The V call is TRBV19, the J call TRBJ2-7, with 7 bases fitting TRBD2. The CDR3 is 15 residues long. V dropped 5 bases and J dropped 5; count of bases not matched to a gene: 12. Germline-derived CDR1 and CDR2 are LNHDA and SQIVND (reference sequence). The CDR3 DNA is TGTGCCAGTAGTCCCCTCGGGGGAGGGGCGGACGAGCAGTACTTC. Its protein is CASSPLGGGADEQYF. The variable domain in full, completed from reference TRBV19 and TRBJ2-7, reads DGGITQSPKYLFRKEGQNVTLSCEQNLNHDAMYWYRQDPGQGLRLIYYSQIVNDFQKGDIAEGYSVSREKKESFPLTVTSAQKNPTAFYLCASSPLGGGADEQYFGPGTRLTVT.

The V gene is TRBV4-1, the J gene TRBJ2-1, with 11 bases lining up with TRBD1. The length of the CDR3 is 16 residues. Germline values: CDR1 MGHRA, CDR2 YSYEKL. Unmatched junction bases numbered 7, after V lost 1 base and J lost 8 bases. The DNA for the CDR3 is TGCGCCAGCAGCCAAGCAAGGACAGGGGGCTTCGATGAGCAGTTCTTC. The encoded protein is CASSQARTGGFDEQFF.